The 21 T cell receptor beta chains given below trace back to one sample, sequenced in a study of OX40 agonist ivuxolimab in advanced cancers. Clones were read by immunoSEQ multiplex PCR, and TCRdb kept only the in-frame ones, dropping some. Of about 69,000 clones listed, roughly 84% are singletons. The sample here was CD4+ or CD8+ T cells sorted from blood, taken in a trial of the OX40 agonist ivuxolimab. These receptors were collected from an adult with an advanced solid tumor such as melanoma, head and neck, liver or kidney cancer.

A single count supports this clone. This chain uses TRBV6-6 with TRBJ1-2, with 7 bases identical to TRBD1. The CDR3 spans 14 residues. Trimming removed 8 bases from V and 10 bases from J; junction bases left unmatched: 16. Per germline, CDR1 MNHNY and CDR2 SVGAGI (reference sequence). DNA of the CDR3: TGTGCCAGCTTGGGACAGCTGTCTGGGGGCGACTACACCTTC. It is translated as CASLGQLSGGDYTF.

The rearrangement uses TRBV11-3 and TRBJ1-4; no clear D. The CDR3 is 14 residues long. CDR1 is SGHNT, CDR2 YENEEA, per germline. Trimming took 5 bases from V and 0 from J, leaving 7 bases between them. This CDR3 reads CASSGLATNEKLFF. The CDR3 DNA reads as TGTGCCAGCAGCGGACTCGCAACTAATGAAAAACTGTTTTTT.

The chain couples TRBV5-1 to TRBJ2-3; D is unclear. In germline, CDR1 is SGHRS, CDR2 YFSETQ. Trimming took 5 bases from V and 2 from J, leaving 15 bases between them. This CDR3 is built from 15 residues. The CDR3 spells CASSPDPSPTDTQYF. The CDR3 DNA sequence: TGCGCCAGCAGTCCTGACCCGAGCCCCACAGATACGCAGTATTTT.

The CDR3, as DNA: TGTGCCAGCAGTCACTTCCCCCTAGCGGGGGCCTTCACAGATACGCAGTATTTT. Amino acids: CASSHFPLAGAFTDTQYF. The rearrangement joins TRBV14 to TRBJ2-3; the match to TRBD2 covers 10 bases. The CDR3 is 18 residues long. Per germline, CDR1 SGHDN and CDR2 FVKESK. V shed 6 bases, J shed 2 bases, and the junction held 14 bases outside the gene matches. The full variable domain, with the rest looked up from reference TRBV14 and TRBJ2-3, is EAGVTQFPSHSVIEKGQTVTLRCDPISGHDNLYWYRRVMGKEIKFLLHFVKESKQDESGMPNNRFLAERTGGTYSTLKVQPAELEDSGVYFCASSHFPLAGAFTDTQYFGPGTRLTVL.

The V call is TRBV16, the J call TRBJ1-5, with 12 bases that match TRBD1. The CDR3 extends over 17 amino acids. The germline CDR1 and CDR2 sequences are KGHSY and FQNENV. Losses at the gene ends were 4 bases for V and 1 base for J; bases not matched to a gene: 5. In DNA form, the CDR3 reads TGTGCCAGCAGCCCAGGGACAGGGGGCTCGAGCAATCAGCCCCAGCATTTT. Translating it yields CASSPGTGGSSNQPQHF.

The gene calls are TRBV14 and TRBJ1-2, with D unclear. Germline CDR1 SGHDN, CDR2 FVKESK. The CDR3 extends over 15 amino acids. V was pared by 4 bases and J by 0 bases, with 12 bases between. The CDR3 spells CASSPSRTPNYGYTF. Written as DNA, the CDR3 is TGTGCCAGCAGCCCGTCCCGGACGCCTAACTATGGCTACACCTTC.

This clone turned up a few times. This sequence joins TRBV10-3 and TRBJ2-6; D not certain. The CDR3 is made up of 17 amino acids. The V gene's germline CDR1 is ENHRY and CDR2 SYGVKD. V lost 3 bases to trimming and J lost 0 bases, with 12 bases between them. The CDR3, as DNA: TGTGCCATCAGTGAATCGGGCCCTCACTCTGGGGCCAACGTCCTGACTTTC. Residues: CAISESGPHSGANVLTF.

This clone showed up just once. The genes are TRBV11-3 and TRBJ1-1, with TRBD1 matching over 8 bases. The CDR3 loop spans 15 amino acids. The trim removed 7 bases at V and 1 base at J, leaving 8 bases unmatched. The germline V gene has CDR1 SGHNT and CDR2 YENEEA. Here the CDR3 DNA reads TGTGCCAGCACCCTAGGGACAGGAAAGAACACTGAAGCTTTCTTT. Encoded protein: CASTLGTGKNTEAFF.

The chain recombines TRBV5-6 with TRBJ1-3; 7 bases agree with TRBD1. V shed 1 base and J 5 bases; nucleotides not matched to a gene: 3. The CDR3 has 14 amino acids. Germline V lookup: CDR1 SGHDT, CDR2 YYEEEE. This chain's CDR3 is CASSLQGGRNTIYF. The CDR3, as DNA: TGTGCCAGCAGCTTGCAGGGGGGTCGAAACACCATATATTTT. The whole variable domain, remainder taken from reference TRBV5-6 and TRBJ1-3, is DAGVTQSPTHLIKTRGQQVTLRCSPKSGHDTVSWYQQALGQGPQFIFQYYEEEERQRGNFPDRFSGHQFPNYSSELNVNALLLGDSALYLCASSLQGGRNTIYFGEGSWLTVV.

This rearrangement joins TRBV7-9 to TRBJ2-3, with TRBD1 identical over 8 bases. V shed 5 bases and J 2 bases; nucleotides not matched to a gene: 9. The CDR3 runs to 16 residues. Germline V gene lookup returns CDR1 SEHNR and CDR2 FQNEAQ (reference sequence). The DNA of the CDR3 is TGTGCCAGCAGCCACAACACAGGGGGTTTCACAGATACGCAGTATTTT. It is translated as CASSHNTGGFTDTQYF.

The chain uses TRBV7-3 and TRBJ2-2; D remains ambiguous. Germline-derived CDR1 and CDR2 are SGHTA and FQGTGA. Trimming stripped 0 bases from V and 8 bases from J, with 1 base between. The CDR3 spans 11 residues. This CDR3 reads CASSLTGELFF. CDR3 nucleotides: TGTGCCAGCAGCTTAACGGGGGAGCTGTTTTTT. The full variable domain, with the rest looked up from reference TRBV7-3 and TRBJ2-2, is GAGVSQTPSNKVTEKGKYVELRCDPISGHTALYWYRQSLGQGPEFLIYFQGTGAADDSGLPNDRFFAVRPEGSVSTLKIQRTERGDSAVYLCASSLTGELFFGEGSRLTVL.

V gene TRBV29-1 combines with J gene TRBJ1-1; 10 nucleotides agree with TRBD1. Trimming at V came to 6 bases and at J to 1 base, leaving 2 bases not matched to a gene. Per germline, CDR1 SQVTM and CDR2 ANQGSEA. The CDR3 runs to 13 residues. Here the CDR3 DNA reads TGCAGCGTGAGGACAGGGGGGAACACTGAAGCTTTCTTT. The encoded protein is CSVRTGGNTEAFF.

This chain links TRBV19 with TRBJ2-7; D is perhaps TRBD1 (7 bases). V was clipped by 10 bases and J by 2 bases, with 15 bases between them. CDR1 and CDR2 (germline): LNHDA, SQIVND (reference sequence). The length of the CDR3 is 13 residues. The CDR3, as DNA: TGTGCCACCTTGGGGGGACAGACCTACGAGCAGTACTTC. Protein product: CATLGGQTYEQYF.

The V gene is TRBV7-2, the J gene TRBJ2-5, with 7 bases identical to TRBD1. The CDR3 is 14 residues long. Per the germline V gene, CDR1 is SGHTA and CDR2 is FQGNSA. The V gene end was trimmed by 5 bases and the J gene end by 1 base; junction bases not matched to a gene: 4. CDR3 amino acids: CASSPTGVQETQYF. The CDR3 DNA follows: TGTGCCAGCAGCCCTACAGGGGTCCAAGAGACCCAGTACTTC. Looking up the rest from reference TRBV7-2 and TRBJ2-5 gives the full variable domain: GAGVSQSPSNKVTEKGKDVELRCDPISGHTALYWYRQSLGQGLEFLIYFQGNSAPDKSGLPSDRFSAERTGGSVSTLTIQRTQQEDSAVYLCASSPTGVQETQYFGPGTRLLVL.

The chain links TRBV6-6 to TRBJ1-1, with D possibly being TRBD1 (5 bases). CDR3 length: 14 amino acids. Germline V gene lookup returns CDR1 MNHNY and CDR2 SVGAGI (reference sequence). V gave up 2 bases and J gave up 11 bases, with 18 bases separating them. The CDR3 bases are TGTGCCAGCAGTTACCCGGGAAGGGGCGGGGACGCTTTCTTT. Amino acids: CASSYPGRGGDAFF.

The V and J genes are TRBV5-1 and TRBJ1-2, with 9 bases matching TRBD1. Trimming removed 4 bases from V and 3 bases from J; junction bases left unmatched: 16. This CDR3 is built from 18 residues. Germline assignment: CDR1 SGHRS and CDR2 YFSETQ. This CDR3 reads CASSPFVPGQGRDYGYTF. In DNA, the CDR3 is TGCGCCAGCAGCCCATTCGTCCCGGGACAGGGAAGGGACTATGGCTACACCTTC. Supplemented by reference TRBV5-1 and TRBJ1-2, the full variable domain reads KAGVTQTPRYLIKTRGQQVTLSCSPISGHRSVSWYQQTPGQGLQFLFEYFSETQRNKGNFPGRFSGRQFSNSRSEMNVSTLELGDSALYLCASSPFVPGQGRDYGYTFGSGTRLTVV.

The chain combines TRBV5-1 with TRBJ2-2; D perhaps matches TRBD2 (5 bases). There are 17 residues in the CDR3. Trimming removed 0 bases from V and 0 bases from J, with 12 bases in between. The germline V gene encodes CDR1 SGHRS and CDR2 YFSETQ. The CDR3 region is CASSLGSSTANTGELFF. The DNA of the CDR3 is TGCGCCAGCAGCTTGGGTTCTAGCACTGCGAACACCGGGGAGCTGTTTTTT.

The rearrangement links TRBV2 to TRBJ1-1, with a weak D call TRBD1 (5 bases). V lost 5 bases to trimming and J lost 1 base, with 8 bases between them. This CDR3 region has 13 residues. The germline V gene encodes CDR1 SNHLY and CDR2 FYNNEI. CDR3 in amino acids: CASSRDWNTEAFF. The CDR3 DNA reads as TGTGCCAGCAGTAGGGACTGGAACACTGAAGCTTTCTTT.

The genes are TRBV7-2 and TRBJ2-1; D is uncertain. CDR3 length: 12 residues. Trimming stripped 2 bases from V and 6 bases from J, with 5 bases between. Germline values: CDR1 SGHTA, CDR2 FQGNSA. CDR3 sequence: CASSLKGNEQFF. CDR3 DNA sequence: TGTGCCAGCAGCTTAAAGGGCAATGAGCAGTTCTTC.

The J gene is TRBJ2-7, the V gene TRBV7-3; the D is unclear. The V end was cut by 1 base, the J end by 3 bases, with 7 bases between. This CDR3 spans 13 amino acids. CDR1 is SGHTA, CDR2 FQGTGA, per germline. The CDR3 DNA reads as TGTGCCAGCAGCTTAATGAAGGACTACGAGCAGTACTTC. Translation: CASSLMKDYEQYF. The entire variable domain, with the rest obtained from reference TRBV7-3 and TRBJ2-7, is as follows: GAGVSQTPSNKVTEKGKYVELRCDPISGHTALYWYRQSLGQGPEFLIYFQGTGAADDSGLPNDRFFAVRPEGSVSTLKIQRTERGDSAVYLCASSLMKDYEQYFGPGTRLTVT.

J is TRBJ2-3 and V is TRBV28; no clear D gene. The CDR3 is made up of 12 amino acids. Looked up from germline, CDR1 is MDHEN and CDR2 is SYDVKM. V was trimmed by 2 bases and J by 4 bases, leaving 4 bases between them. CDR3 bases: TGTGCCAGCAGTTTAACTGCAGATACGCAGTATTTT. Translated, it gives CASSLTADTQYF. The full variable domain, completed using reference TRBV28 and TRBJ2-3, is DVKVTQSSRYLVKRTGEKVFLECVQDMDHENMFWYRQDPGLGLRLIYFSYDVKMKEKGDIPEGYSVSREKKERFSLILESASTNQTSMYLCASSLTADTQYFGPGTRLTVL.